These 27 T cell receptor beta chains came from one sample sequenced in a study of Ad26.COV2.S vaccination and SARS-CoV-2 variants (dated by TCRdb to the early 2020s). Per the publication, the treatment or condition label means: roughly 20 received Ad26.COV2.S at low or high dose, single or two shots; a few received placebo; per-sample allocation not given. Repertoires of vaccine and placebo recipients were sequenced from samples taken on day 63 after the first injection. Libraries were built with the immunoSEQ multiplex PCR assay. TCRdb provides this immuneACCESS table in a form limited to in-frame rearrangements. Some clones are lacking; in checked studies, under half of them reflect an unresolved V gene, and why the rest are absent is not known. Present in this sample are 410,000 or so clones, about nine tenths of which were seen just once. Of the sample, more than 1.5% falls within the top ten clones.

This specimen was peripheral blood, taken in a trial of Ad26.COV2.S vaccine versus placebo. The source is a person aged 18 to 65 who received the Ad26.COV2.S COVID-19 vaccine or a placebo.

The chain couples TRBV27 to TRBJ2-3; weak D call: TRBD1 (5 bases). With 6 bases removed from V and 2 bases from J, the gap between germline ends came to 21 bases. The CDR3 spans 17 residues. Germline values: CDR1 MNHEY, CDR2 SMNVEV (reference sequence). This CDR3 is CASSPYWAGPTTDTQYF. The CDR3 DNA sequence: TGTGCCAGCAGCCCTTACTGGGCAGGGCCCACCACAGATACGCAGTATTTT.

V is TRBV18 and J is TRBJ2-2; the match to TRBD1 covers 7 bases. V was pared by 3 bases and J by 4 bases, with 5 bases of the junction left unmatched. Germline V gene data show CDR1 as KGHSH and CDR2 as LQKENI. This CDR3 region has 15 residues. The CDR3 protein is CASSPMTGSTGELFF. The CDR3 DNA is TGTGCCAGCTCACCGATGACAGGGAGCACCGGGGAGCTGTTTTTT.

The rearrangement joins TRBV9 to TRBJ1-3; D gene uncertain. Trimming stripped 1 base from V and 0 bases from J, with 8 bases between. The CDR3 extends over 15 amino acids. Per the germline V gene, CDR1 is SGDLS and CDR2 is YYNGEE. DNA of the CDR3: TGTGCCAGCAGCGTATCTTCGGCCTCTGGAAACACCATATATTTT. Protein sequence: CASSVSSASGNTIYF.

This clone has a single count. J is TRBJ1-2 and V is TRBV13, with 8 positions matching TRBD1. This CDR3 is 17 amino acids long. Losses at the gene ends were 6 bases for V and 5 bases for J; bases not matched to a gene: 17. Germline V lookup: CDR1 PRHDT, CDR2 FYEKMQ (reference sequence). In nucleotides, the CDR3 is TGTGCCAGCAGGTTGGGAGGGGACAGGATGGGGGTTTATGGCTACACCTTC. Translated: CASRLGGDRMGVYGYTF. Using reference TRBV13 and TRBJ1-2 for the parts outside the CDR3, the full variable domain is AAGVIQSPRHLIKEKRETATLKCYPIPRHDTVYWYQQGPGQDPQFLISFYEKMQSDKGSIPDRFSAQQFSDYHSELNMSSLELGDSALYFCASRLGGDRMGVYGYTFGSGTRLTVV.

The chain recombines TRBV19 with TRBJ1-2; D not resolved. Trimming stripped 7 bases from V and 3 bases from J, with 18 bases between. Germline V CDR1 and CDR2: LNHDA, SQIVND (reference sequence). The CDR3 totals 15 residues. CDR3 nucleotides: TGTGCCAGTACCACGCATTCGGGGTCGGACTATGGCTACACCTTC. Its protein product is CASTTHSGSDYGYTF.

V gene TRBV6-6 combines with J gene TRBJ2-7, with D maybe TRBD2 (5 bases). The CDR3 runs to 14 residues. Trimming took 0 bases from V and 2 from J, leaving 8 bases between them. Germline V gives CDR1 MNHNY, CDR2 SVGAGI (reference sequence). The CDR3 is CASSYSGSPYEQYF. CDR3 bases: TGTGCCAGCAGTTACTCAGGGAGCCCCTACGAGCAGTACTTC.

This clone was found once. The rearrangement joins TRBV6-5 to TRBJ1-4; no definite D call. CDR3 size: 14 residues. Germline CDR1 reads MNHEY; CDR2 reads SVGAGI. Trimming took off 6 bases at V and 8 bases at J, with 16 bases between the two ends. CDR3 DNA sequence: TGTGCCAGCAGGCCCTCGGTACGAAACGAAAAACTGTTTTTT. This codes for CASRPSVRNEKLFF.

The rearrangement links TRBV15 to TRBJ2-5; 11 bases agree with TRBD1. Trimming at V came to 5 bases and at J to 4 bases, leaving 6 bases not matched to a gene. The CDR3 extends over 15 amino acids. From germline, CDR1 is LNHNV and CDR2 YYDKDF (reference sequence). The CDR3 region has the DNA TGTGCCACCAGCTCCGGGACAGGGGGTTCAGAGACCCAGTACTTC. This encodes CATSSGTGGSETQYF.

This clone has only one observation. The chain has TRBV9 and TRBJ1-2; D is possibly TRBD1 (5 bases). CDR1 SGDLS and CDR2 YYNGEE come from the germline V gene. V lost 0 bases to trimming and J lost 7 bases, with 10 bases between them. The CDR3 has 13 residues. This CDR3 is CASSVVDKAGYTF. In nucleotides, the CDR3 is TGTGCCAGCAGCGTAGTGGACAAGGCTGGCTACACCTTC.

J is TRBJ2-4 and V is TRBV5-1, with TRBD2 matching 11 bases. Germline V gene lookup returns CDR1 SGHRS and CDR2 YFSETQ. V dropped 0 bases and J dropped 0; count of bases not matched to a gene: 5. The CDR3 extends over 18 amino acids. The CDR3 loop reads CASSLATSGGLAKNIQYF. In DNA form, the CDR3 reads TGCGCCAGCAGCTTGGCTACTAGCGGGGGATTAGCCAAAAACATTCAGTACTTC.

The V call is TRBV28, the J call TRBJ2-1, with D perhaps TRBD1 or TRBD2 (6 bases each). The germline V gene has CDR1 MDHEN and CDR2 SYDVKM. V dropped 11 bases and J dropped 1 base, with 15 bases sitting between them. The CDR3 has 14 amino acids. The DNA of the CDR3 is TGTGCCTCCTACGGGGGCCGGTCCTACAATGAGCAGTTCTTC. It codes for CASYGGRSYNEQFF.

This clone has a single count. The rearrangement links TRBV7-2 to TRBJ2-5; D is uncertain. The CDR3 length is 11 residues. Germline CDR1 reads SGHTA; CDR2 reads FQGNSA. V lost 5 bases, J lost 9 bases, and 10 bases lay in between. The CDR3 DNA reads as TGTGCCAGCAGCCCACAAGTTGCCCAGTACTTC. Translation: CASSPQVAQYF.

CDR3 protein: CASSPGGTGEGYF. The CDR3 DNA sequence: TGCGCCAGCAGCCCCGGAGGAACGGGGGAGGGGTACTTC. The chain is built from TRBV5-1 and TRBJ2-7; the match to TRBD2 covers 7 bases. The germline V gene encodes CDR1 SGHRS and CDR2 YFSETQ. The V segment lost 4 bases and the J segment 12 bases; nucleotides outside the gene matches: 13. The CDR3 spans 13 residues.

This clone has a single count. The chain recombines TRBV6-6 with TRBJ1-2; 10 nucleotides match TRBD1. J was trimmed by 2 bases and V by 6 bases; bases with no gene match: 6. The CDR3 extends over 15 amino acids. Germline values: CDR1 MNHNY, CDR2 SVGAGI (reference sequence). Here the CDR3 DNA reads TGTGCCAGCAGACAGGGACAGGGGATAAACTATGGCTACACCTTC. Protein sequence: CASRQGQGINYGYTF.

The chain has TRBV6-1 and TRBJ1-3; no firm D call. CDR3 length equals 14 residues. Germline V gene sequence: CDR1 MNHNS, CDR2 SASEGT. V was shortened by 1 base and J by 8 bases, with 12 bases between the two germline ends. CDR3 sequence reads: CASSEGAGPDTIYF. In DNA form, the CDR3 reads TGTGCCAGCAGTGAAGGAGCCGGGCCGGACACCATATATTTT.

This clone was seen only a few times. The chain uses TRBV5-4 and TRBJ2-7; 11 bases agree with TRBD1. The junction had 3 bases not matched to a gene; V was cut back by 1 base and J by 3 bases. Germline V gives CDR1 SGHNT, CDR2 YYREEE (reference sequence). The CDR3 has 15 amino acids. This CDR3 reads CASSLSGTGGYEQYF. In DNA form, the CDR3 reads TGTGCCAGCAGCTTGAGCGGGACAGGGGGCTACGAGCAGTACTTC.

Here the CDR3 reads CASRMTGTGELFF. Written as DNA, the CDR3 is TGTGCCAGCAGGATGACAGGGACCGGGGAGCTGTTTTTT. This chain uses TRBV6-4 with TRBJ2-2, with 7 bases that match TRBD1. The CDR3 is 13 amino acids. Per the germline V gene, CDR1 is MRHNA and CDR2 is SNTAGT. V trimming: 6 bases; J trimming: 5 bases; junction bases outside the gene matches: 3.

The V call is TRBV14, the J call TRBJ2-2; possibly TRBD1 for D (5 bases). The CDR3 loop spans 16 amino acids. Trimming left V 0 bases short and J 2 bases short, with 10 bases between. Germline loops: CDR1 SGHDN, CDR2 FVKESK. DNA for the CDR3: TGTGCCAGCAGCCAAGATTGGGGCAGAAACACCGGGGAGCTGTTTTTT. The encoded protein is CASSQDWGRNTGELFF. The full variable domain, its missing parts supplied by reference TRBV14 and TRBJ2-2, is EAGVTQFPSHSVIEKGQTVTLRCDPISGHDNLYWYRRVMGKEIKFLLHFVKESKQDESGMPNNRFLAERTGGTYSTLKVQPAELEDSGVYFCASSQDWGRNTGELFFGEGSRLTVL.

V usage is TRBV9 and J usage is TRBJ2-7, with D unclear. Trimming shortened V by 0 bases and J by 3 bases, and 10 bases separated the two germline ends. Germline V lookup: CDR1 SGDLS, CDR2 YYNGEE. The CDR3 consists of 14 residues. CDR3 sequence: CASSVGVSRYEQYF. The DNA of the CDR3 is TGTGCCAGCAGCGTAGGTGTCAGCCGCTACGAGCAGTACTTC.

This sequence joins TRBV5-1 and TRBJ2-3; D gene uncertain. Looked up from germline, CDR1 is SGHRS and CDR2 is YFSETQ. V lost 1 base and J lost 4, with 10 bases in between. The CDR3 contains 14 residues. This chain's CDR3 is CASSLTQVPDTQYF. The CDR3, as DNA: TGCGCCAGCAGCTTGACCCAGGTTCCAGATACGCAGTATTTT.

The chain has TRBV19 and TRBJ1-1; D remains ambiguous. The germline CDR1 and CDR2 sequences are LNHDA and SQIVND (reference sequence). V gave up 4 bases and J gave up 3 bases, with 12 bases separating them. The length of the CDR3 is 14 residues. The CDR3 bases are TGTGCCAGTAGTACCCGCAAGGTGGACACTGAAGCTTTCTTT. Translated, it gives CASSTRKVDTEAFF.

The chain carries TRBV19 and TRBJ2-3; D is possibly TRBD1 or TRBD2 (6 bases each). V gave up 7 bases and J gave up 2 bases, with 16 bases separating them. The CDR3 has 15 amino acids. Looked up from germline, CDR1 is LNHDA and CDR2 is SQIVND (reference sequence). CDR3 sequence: CASTPWGADTDTQYF. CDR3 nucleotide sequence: TGTGCCAGTACCCCTTGGGGGGCCGACACAGATACGCAGTATTTT. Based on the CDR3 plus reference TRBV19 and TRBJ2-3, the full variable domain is DGGITQSPKYLFRKEGQNVTLSCEQNLNHDAMYWYRQDPGQGLRLIYYSQIVNDFQKGDIAEGYSVSREKKESFPLTVTSAQKNPTAFYLCASTPWGADTDTQYFGPGTRLTVL.

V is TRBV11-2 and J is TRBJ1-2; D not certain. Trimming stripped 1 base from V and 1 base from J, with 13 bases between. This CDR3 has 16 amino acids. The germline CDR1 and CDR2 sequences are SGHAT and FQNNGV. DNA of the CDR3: TGTGCCAGCAGCTTAGCGTCCGGACCAGTTAACTATGGCTACACCTTC. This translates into CASSLASGPVNYGYTF.

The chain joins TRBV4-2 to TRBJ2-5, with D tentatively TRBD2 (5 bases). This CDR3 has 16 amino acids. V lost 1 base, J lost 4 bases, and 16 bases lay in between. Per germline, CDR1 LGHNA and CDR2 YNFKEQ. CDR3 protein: CASSQVTSGLGETQYF. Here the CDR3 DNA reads TGTGCCAGCAGCCAAGTAACTAGTGGGCTTGGAGAGACCCAGTACTTC.

CDR3 amino acids: CASSDVKANYGYTF. In DNA, the CDR3 is TGCGCCAGCAGCGACGTAAAAGCTAACTATGGCTACACCTTC. The chain is built from TRBV5-1 and TRBJ1-2; D gene ambiguous. CDR1 and CDR2 (germline): SGHRS, YFSETQ. The germline V and J ends were trimmed by 4 bases and 0 bases, with 10 bases remaining between them. This CDR3 spans 14 amino acids. Supplemented by reference TRBV5-1 and TRBJ1-2, the full variable domain reads KAGVTQTPRYLIKTRGQQVTLSCSPISGHRSVSWYQQTPGQGLQFLFEYFSETQRNKGNFPGRFSGRQFSNSRSEMNVSTLELGDSALYLCASSDVKANYGYTFGSGTRLTVV.

CDR3 amino acids: CASSQNLVAGEQFF. CDR3 in DNA: TGTGCCAGCAGCCAAAATCTCGTAGCGGGGGAGCAGTTCTTC. The chain couples TRBV3-1 (or the pseudogene TRBV3-2) to TRBJ2-1; 8 bases line up with TRBD2. The CDR3 length is 14 residues. J lost 10 bases, V lost 2 bases, and 7 bases had no gene match. Germline values: CDR1 LGHDT, CDR2 YNNKEL (reference sequence).

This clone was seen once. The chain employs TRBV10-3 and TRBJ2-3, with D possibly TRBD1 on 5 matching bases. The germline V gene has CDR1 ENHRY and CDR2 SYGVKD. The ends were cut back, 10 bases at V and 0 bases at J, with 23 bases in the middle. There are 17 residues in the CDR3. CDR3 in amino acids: CATHRKGQGTSTDTQYF. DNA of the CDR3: TGTGCCACCCACCGGAAGGGGCAGGGAACTAGCACAGATACGCAGTATTTT.